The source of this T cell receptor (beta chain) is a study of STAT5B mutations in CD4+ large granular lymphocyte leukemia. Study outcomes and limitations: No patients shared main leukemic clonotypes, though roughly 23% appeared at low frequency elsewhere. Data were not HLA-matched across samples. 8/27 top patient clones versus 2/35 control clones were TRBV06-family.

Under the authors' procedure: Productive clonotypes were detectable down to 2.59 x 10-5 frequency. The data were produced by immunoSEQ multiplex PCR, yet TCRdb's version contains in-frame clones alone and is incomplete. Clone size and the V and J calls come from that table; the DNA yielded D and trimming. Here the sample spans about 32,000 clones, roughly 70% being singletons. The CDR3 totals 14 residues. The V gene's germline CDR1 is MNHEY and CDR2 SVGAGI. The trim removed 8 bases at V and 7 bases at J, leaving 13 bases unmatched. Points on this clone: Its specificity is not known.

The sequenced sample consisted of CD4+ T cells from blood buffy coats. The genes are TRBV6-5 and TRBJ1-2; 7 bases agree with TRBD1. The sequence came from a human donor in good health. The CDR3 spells CASLILMGTVGYTF. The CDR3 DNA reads TGTGCCAGCCTGATCCTAATGGGGACAGTTGGCTACACCTTC.